This TCR beta chain was identified during a study of CD8+CD57+ T cells in acquired aplastic anemia. Overall study results and limits: Comparison of patients with controls identified twenty-nine shared CD8+ CDR3 sequences.

Germline CDR1 and CDR2: SGDLS and YYNGEE. V lost 3 bases, J lost 11 bases, and 13 bases lay in between. CDR3 length equals 12 residues. It was genomic DNA that served as the template for profiling TCR beta VDJ and CDR3. Using its own MiXCR run on the reads, TCRdb lists one record per CDR3 protein. The sample has 150,000 to 200,000 distinct CDR3 sequences; over 60% are singletons. Regarding this clonotype: Its antigen is not known.

The sample consisted of sorted CD4+, CD8+, or CD8+CD57+ T cells (not recorded which) from PBMCs. The sequence was obtained from a human donor with severe aplastic anemia or a healthy control (not recorded which). The chain is built from TRBV9 and TRBJ2-3; D is uncertain. The CDR3 spells CASSEENNEQYF. For the CDR3, the DNA is TGTGCCAGCAGCGAGGAGAACAATGAGCAGTATTTT.